This T cell receptor (beta chain) was sequenced during a study of beta chain features in type 1 diabetes. Study details: Examination of sorted cells across all samples involved around 100,000,000 cells. Study results and limitations: Insertion counts at VDJ junctions were lower in type 1 diabetes patients, who also showed more deletions there.

Purities in excess of 95% were seen in all sorted populations. Germline V gene lookup returns CDR1 GTSNPN and CDR2 SVGIG (reference sequence). V gave up 5 bases and J gave up 7 bases; unmatched junction bases: 5. This CDR3 has 13 residues. The sequenced template was cDNA made from the entire isolated RNA. Profiling relied on immunoSEQ multiplex PCR, and the TCRdb table lists in-frame clones only, not all of them. Of 300,000 to 450,000 clones listed, 15% to 20% were seen once; the top ten hold under 0.055%. This clone was detected only a few times. Its antigen remains unidentified. Sequencing was done on a sample of naive CD4+ T cells from blood. The sequence was obtained from a woman in her late teens or twenties in good health. V and J are TRBV30 and TRBJ2-3; 11 nucleotides line up with TRBD2. CDR3 nucleotide sequence: TGTGCCTGGGGTCTAGCGGGGGGCAATACGCAGTATTTT. It encodes CAWGLAGGNTQYF.